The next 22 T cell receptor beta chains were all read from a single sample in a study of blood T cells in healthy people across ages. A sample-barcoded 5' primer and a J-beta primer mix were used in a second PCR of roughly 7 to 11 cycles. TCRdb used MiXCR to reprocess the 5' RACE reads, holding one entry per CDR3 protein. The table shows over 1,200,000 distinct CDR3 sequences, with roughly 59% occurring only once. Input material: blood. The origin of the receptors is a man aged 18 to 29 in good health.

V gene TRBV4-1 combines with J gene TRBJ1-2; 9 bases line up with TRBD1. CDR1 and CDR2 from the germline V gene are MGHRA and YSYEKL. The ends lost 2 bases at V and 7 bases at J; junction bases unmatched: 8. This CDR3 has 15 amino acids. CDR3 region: CASSQSQGALFGYTF. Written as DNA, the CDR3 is TGCGCCAGCAGCCAATCACAGGGGGCGCTTTTTGGCTACACCTTC.

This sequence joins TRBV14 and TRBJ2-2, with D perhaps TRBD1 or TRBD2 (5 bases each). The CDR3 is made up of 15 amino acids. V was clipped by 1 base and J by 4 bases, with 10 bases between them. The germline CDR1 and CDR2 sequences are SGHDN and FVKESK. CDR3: CASSQVRGPTGELFF. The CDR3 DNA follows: TGTGCCAGCAGCCAAGTCCGGGGACCCACCGGGGAGCTGTTTTTT.

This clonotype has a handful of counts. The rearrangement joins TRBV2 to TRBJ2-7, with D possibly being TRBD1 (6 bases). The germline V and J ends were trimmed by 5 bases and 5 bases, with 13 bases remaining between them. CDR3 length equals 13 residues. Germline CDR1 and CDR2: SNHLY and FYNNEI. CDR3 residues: CASSQGRGNEQYF. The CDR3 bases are TGTGCCAGCAGTCAGGGGCGAGGGAACGAGCAGTACTTC.

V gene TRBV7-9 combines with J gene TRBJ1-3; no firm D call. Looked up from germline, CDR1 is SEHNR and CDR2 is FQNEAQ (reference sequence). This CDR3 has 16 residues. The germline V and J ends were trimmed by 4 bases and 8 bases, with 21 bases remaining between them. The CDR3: CASSSGGLGYGYTIYF. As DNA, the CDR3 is TGTGCCAGCAGCTCGGGAGGTCTAGGATATGGCTACACCATATATTTT.

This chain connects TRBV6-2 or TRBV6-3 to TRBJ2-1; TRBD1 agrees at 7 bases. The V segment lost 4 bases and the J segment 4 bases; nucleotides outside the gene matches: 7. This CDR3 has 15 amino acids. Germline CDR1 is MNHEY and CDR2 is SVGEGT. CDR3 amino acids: CASSFPGQIYNEQFF. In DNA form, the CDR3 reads TGTGCCAGCAGTTTTCCGGGACAGATATACAATGAGCAGTTCTTC.

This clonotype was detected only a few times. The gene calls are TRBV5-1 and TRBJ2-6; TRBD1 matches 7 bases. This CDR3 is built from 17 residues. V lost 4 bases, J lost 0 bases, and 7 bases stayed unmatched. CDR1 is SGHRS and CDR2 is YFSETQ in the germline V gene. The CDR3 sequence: CASSPDRVPSGANVLTF. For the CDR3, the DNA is TGCGCCAGCAGCCCCGACAGGGTACCCTCTGGGGCCAACGTCCTGACTTTC.

DNA for the CDR3: TGTGCCATCAGTGAGGGACTAGCGGTAGATACGCAGTATTTT. Translation: CAISEGLAVDTQYF. The V and J genes are TRBV10-3 and TRBJ2-3; the match to TRBD2 covers 10 bases. Germline assignment: CDR1 ENHRY and CDR2 SYGVKD. V was clipped by 2 bases and J by 5 bases; unmatched bases: 1. The CDR3 extends over 14 amino acids.

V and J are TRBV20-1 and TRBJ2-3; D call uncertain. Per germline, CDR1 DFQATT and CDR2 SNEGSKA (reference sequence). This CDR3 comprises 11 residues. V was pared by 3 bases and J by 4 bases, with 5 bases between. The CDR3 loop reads CSASHPDTQYF. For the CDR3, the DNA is TGCAGTGCTAGCCATCCAGATACGCAGTATTTT.

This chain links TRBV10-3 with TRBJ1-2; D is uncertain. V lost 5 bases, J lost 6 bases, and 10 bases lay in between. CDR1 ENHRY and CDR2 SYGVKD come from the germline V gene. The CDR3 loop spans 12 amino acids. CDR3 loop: CAISPSGDGYTF. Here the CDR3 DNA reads TGTGCCATCAGTCCCTCCGGGGATGGCTACACCTTC.

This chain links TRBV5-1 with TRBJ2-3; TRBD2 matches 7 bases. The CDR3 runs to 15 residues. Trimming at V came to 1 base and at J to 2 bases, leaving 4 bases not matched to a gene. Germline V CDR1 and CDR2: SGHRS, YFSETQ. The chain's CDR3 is CASSLLAEYTDTQYF. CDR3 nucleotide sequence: TGCGCCAGCAGCTTGCTAGCGGAATACACAGATACGCAGTATTTT.

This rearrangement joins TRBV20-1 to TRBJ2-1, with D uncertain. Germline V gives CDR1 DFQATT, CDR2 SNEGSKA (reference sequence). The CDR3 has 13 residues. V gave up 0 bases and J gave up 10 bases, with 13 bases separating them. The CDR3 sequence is CSARELRTAEQFF. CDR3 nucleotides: TGCAGTGCTAGAGAGCTTCGGACGGCCGAGCAGTTCTTC.

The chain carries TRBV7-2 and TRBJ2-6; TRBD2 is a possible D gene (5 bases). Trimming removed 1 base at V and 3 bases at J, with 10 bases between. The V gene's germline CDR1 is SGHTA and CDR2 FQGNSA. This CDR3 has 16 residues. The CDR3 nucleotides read TGTGCCAGCAGCTTAGGGGCCGGGGTTGGGGCCAACGTCCTGACTTTC. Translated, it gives CASSLGAGVGANVLTF.

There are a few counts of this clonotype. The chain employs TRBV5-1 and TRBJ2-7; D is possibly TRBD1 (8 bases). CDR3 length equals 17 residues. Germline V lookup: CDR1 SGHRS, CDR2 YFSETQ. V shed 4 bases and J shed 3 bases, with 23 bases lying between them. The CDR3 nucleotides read TGCGCCAGCAGCCCAGCGAGAAGCGGGACAGGATACTACGAGCAGTACTTC. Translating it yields CASSPARSGTGYYEQYF.

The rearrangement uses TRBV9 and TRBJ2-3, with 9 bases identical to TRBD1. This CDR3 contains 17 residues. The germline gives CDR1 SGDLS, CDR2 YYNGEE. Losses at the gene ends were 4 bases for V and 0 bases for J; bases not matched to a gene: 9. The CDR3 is CASSISPGTGSTDTQYF. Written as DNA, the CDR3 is TGTGCCAGCAGCATATCCCCCGGGACAGGGAGCACAGATACGCAGTATTTT.

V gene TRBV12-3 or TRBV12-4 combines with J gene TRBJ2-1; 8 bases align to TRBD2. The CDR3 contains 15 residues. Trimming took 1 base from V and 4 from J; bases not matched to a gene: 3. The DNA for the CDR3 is TGTGCCAGCAGTTTAGGGACTAGCTATTACAATGAGCAGTTCTTC. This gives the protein CASSLGTSYYNEQFF.

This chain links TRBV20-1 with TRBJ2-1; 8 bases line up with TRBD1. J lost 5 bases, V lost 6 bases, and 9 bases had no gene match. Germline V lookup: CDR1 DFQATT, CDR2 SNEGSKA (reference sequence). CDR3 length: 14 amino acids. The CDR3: CSAQDRGINNEQFF. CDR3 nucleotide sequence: TGCAGTGCGCAAGACAGGGGCATAAACAATGAGCAGTTCTTC.

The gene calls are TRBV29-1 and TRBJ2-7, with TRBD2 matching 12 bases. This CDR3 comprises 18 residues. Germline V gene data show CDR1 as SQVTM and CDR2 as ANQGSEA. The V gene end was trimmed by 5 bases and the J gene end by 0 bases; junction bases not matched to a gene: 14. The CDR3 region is CSVKTLAGGPPSSYEQYF. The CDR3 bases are TGCAGCGTTAAGACTCTAGCGGGAGGGCCTCCTAGCTCCTACGAGCAGTACTTC.

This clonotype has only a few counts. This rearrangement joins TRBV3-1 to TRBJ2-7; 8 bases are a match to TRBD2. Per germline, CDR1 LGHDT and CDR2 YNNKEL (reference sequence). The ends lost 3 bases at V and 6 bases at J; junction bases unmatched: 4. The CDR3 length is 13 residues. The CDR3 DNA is TGTGCCAGCAGCCAGGGACTAGGGTTCGAGCAGTACTTC. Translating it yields CASSQGLGFEQYF.

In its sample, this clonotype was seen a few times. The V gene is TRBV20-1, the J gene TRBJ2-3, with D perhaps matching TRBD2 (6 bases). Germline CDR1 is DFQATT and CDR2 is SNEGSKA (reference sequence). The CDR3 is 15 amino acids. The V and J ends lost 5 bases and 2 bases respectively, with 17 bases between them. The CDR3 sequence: CSARESRRTTDTQYF. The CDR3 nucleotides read TGCAGTGCTCGGGAGTCGCGGCGAACCACAGATACGCAGTATTTT.

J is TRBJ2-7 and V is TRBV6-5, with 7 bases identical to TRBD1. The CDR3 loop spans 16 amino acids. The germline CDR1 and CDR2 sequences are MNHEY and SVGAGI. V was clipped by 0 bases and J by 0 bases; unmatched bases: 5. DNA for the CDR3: TGTGCCAGCAGTTACTCCGGACAGGCAGACTCCTACGAGCAGTACTTC. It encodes CASSYSGQADSYEQYF.

CDR3: CASSLARAVKETQYF. In DNA form, the CDR3 reads TGTGCCAGCAGCTTGGCTCGAGCGGTGAAAGAGACCCAGTACTTC. This chain links TRBV5-5 with TRBJ2-5; maybe TRBD2 (5 bases). CDR3 length: 15 amino acids. Trimming cost V 0 bases and J 3 bases, with 12 bases left between them. Looked up from germline, CDR1 is SGHKS and CDR2 is YYEKEE (reference sequence).

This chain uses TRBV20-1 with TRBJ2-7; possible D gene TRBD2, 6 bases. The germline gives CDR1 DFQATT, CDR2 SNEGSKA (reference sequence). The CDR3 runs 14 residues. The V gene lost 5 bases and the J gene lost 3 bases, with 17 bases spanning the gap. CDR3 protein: CSASTSRILYEQYF. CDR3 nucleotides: TGCAGTGCTTCAACTAGCAGGATCCTCTACGAGCAGTACTTC.